One sample yielded the 21 T cell receptor beta chains listed below, sequenced in a study of cytomegalovirus exposure and HLA in healthy donors. The PCR used 60 Vbeta and 13 Jbeta primers. TCRdb's table, derived via immunoSEQ multiplex PCR, lists solely in-frame clones and lacks some. The sample has about 190,000 clones, over 65% seen once; the top ten hold around 3.6%. The sequenced material came from PBMCs. The receptors originated from a man between 35 and 55 years old in good health and CMV-seropositive.

The sample holds a few counts of this clone. The chain carries TRBV10-3 and TRBJ1-2; weak D call: TRBD1 (6 bases). The V end lost 8 bases, the J end lost 8 bases, and 12 bases lay between the germline ends. Germline CDR1 and CDR2: ENHRY and SYGVKD. There are 11 residues in the CDR3. CDR3 amino acids: CAISGVGGYTF. The CDR3 region has the DNA TGTGCCATCTCAGGGGTTGGCGGCTACACCTTC.

The rearrangement uses TRBV6-6 and TRBJ2-2; possibly TRBD1 for D (6 bases). Germline lookup yields CDR1 MNHNY and CDR2 SVGAGI (reference sequence). V was clipped by 5 bases and J by 5 bases, with 9 bases between them. The CDR3 contains 13 residues. The CDR3 here is CASSQTGTGELFF. In nucleotides, the CDR3 is TGTGCCAGCAGTCAAACAGGGACCGGGGAGCTGTTTTTT.

The chain employs TRBV5-1 and TRBJ2-1; 9 bases fit TRBD2. After removal of 4 bases from V and 6 bases from J, the junction contained 11 bases not matched to a gene. The CDR3 has 16 residues. Germline assignment: CDR1 SGHRS and CDR2 YFSETQ. The CDR3 DNA is TGCGCCAGCAGCCCGGGAGGTAGCGGGGGTATCAATGAGCAGTTCTTC. Translating it yields CASSPGGSGGINEQFF.

The V call is TRBV6-1, the J call TRBJ2-5; the match to TRBD1 covers 7 bases. Matching the DNA end better, TRBJ2-7 makes the J call doubtful. The germline V gene has CDR1 MNHNS and CDR2 SASEGT. This CDR3 has 15 residues. The CDR3 DNA reads TGTGCCAGCAGTGCCCGGGACCAGGGGGTCCACGAGCAGTACTTC. Translation gives CASSARDQGVHEQYF.

This clone was seen more than once but under ten times. This chain links TRBV19 with TRBJ1-6; TRBD1 agrees at 9 bases. The CDR3 extends over 15 amino acids. CDR1 is LNHDA, CDR2 SQIVND, per germline (reference sequence). The ends lost 4 bases at V and 6 bases at J; junction bases unmatched: 4. The CDR3 spells CASSTGTGINSPLHF. The DNA of the CDR3 is TGTGCCAGTAGTACGGGGACAGGGATTAATTCACCCCTCCACTTT.

V gene TRBV28 combines with J gene TRBJ2-7, with 7 bases aligning to TRBD1. This CDR3 has 14 residues. V lost 6 bases, J lost 3 bases, and 8 bases stayed unmatched. Per germline, CDR1 MDHEN and CDR2 SYDVKM. The CDR3 coding sequence is TGTGCCAGCAGCCCTCTAGGGGGCGTCTACGAGCAGTACTTC. Translation gives CASSPLGGVYEQYF.

In this sample, this clone turned up once. J is TRBJ2-7 and V is TRBV6-5, with TRBD2 matching over 8 bases. Trimming cost V 4 bases and J 3 bases; bases outside gene matches: 8. The CDR3 totals 15 residues. Germline V gene sequence: CDR1 MNHEY, CDR2 SVGAGI. This CDR3 reads CASSSPTGGVYEQYF. As DNA, the CDR3 is TGTGCCAGCAGTTCCCCGACGGGGGGGGTCTACGAGCAGTACTTC.

The chain uses TRBV5-5 and TRBJ1-5; D ambiguous. The CDR3 contains 14 residues. V lost 4 bases and J lost 4, with 12 bases in between. Germline values: CDR1 SGHKS, CDR2 YYEKEE (reference sequence). The CDR3 sequence: CASSQALTNQPQHF. In DNA, the CDR3 is TGTGCCAGCAGCCAAGCCCTCACGAATCAGCCCCAGCATTTT.

V gene TRBV7-9 combines with J gene TRBJ2-7; 7 bases match TRBD1. The V segment lost 6 bases and the J segment 6 bases; nucleotides outside the gene matches: 5. Germline assignment: CDR1 SEHNR and CDR2 FQNEAQ (reference sequence). The CDR3 runs 12 residues. The CDR3 bases are TGTGCCAGCAGTGACAGGGTCAGCGAGCAGTACTTC. It is translated as CASSDRVSEQYF.

V usage is TRBV5-4 and J usage is TRBJ1-1; D may be TRBD1 (6 bases). V was clipped by 2 bases and J by 2 bases, with 10 bases between them. Germline V gives CDR1 SGHNT, CDR2 YYREEE (reference sequence). The CDR3 is 14 amino acids. The chain's CDR3 is CASSFGTSNTEAFF. As DNA, the CDR3 is TGTGCCAGCAGCTTCGGGACAAGCAACACTGAAGCTTTCTTT.

In nucleotides, the CDR3 is TGTGCCAGCAGCTTGGCCAGGGGGCCCCGCACAGATACGCAGTATTTT. Encoded protein: CASSLARGPRTDTQYF. This chain connects TRBV5-4 to TRBJ2-3; 8 bases are shared with TRBD1. Germline assignment: CDR1 SGHNT and CDR2 YYREEE (reference sequence). The CDR3 has 16 amino acids. V was clipped by 0 bases and J by 1 base; unmatched bases: 4.

This chain uses TRBV19 with TRBJ1-3; D perhaps matches TRBD1 (5 bases). Looked up from germline, CDR1 is LNHDA and CDR2 is SQIVND (reference sequence). Trimming removed 4 bases at V and 2 bases at J, with 9 bases between. The CDR3 loop spans 14 amino acids. Written as DNA, the CDR3 is TGTGCCAGTAGTAACGGGACTCCTGGAAACACCATATATTTT. As protein: CASSNGTPGNTIYF.

V gene TRBV7-9 combines with J gene TRBJ1-1, with 8 bases identical to TRBD1. The germline V gene encodes CDR1 SEHNR and CDR2 FQNEAQ (reference sequence). The CDR3 has 18 amino acids. The J segment lost 1 base and the V segment lost 4 bases, leaving 14 bases of the junction unmatched. CDR3 residues: CASSSRRGLMEANTEAFF. CDR3 DNA: TGTGCCAGCAGCTCCCGCAGGGGGCTAATGGAAGCGAACACTGAAGCTTTCTTT.

This clone was observed a single time. The sample has other DNA sequences that encode this CDR3 too. The rearrangement joins TRBV6-5 to TRBJ2-7, with 10 bases fitting TRBD2. Germline values: CDR1 MNHEY, CDR2 SVGAGI. This CDR3 has 14 amino acids. The V and J ends lost 6 bases and 0 bases, in that order; junction bases with no gene match: 2. The chain's CDR3 is CASSRTSGSYEQYF. The DNA for the CDR3 is TGTGCCAGCAGCAGGACTAGCGGCTCCTACGAGCAGTACTTC.

The gene calls are TRBV5-3 and TRBJ1-4, with 9 bases matching TRBD1. TRBV5-3 is assigned to the ORF class and has an uncertain function. The CDR3 sequence is 21 residues long. V trimming: 0 bases; J trimming: 2 bases; junction bases outside the gene matches: 17. CDR3 sequence reads: CARSLDPRDRDPFSTNEKLFF. CDR3 in DNA: TGTGCCAGAAGCTTGGACCCCCGGGACAGGGATCCCTTTTCGACTAATGAAAAACTGTTTTTT.

The V and J genes are TRBV5-4 and TRBJ2-1; TRBD1 matches 9 bases. Per germline, CDR1 SGHNT and CDR2 YYREEE (reference sequence). The CDR3 contains 15 residues. V dropped 4 bases and J dropped 9; count of bases not matched to a gene: 11. In DNA form, the CDR3 reads TGTGCCAGCAGCCAAGGTCCGACAGGGGGGAGTGAGCAGTTCTTC. Amino acid sequence: CASSQGPTGGSEQFF. Combining the CDR3 with reference TRBV5-4 and TRBJ2-1 gives the whole variable domain ETGVTQSPTHLIKTRGQQVTLRCSSQSGHNTVSWYQQALGQGPQFIFQYYREEENGRGNFPPRFSGLQFPNYSSELNVNALELDDSALYLCASSQGPTGGSEQFFGPGTRLTVL.

The rearrangement links TRBV14 to TRBJ2-3, with D perhaps matching TRBD2 (6 bases). The CDR3 spans 17 residues. V gave up 1 base and J gave up 2 bases, with 16 bases separating them. CDR1 SGHDN and CDR2 FVKESK come from the germline V gene. As DNA, the CDR3 is TGTGCCAGCAGCCAAGTCTCAACGGGGGTTTCCACAGATACGCAGTATTTT. Protein product: CASSQVSTGVSTDTQYF.

The rearrangement joins TRBV4-2 to TRBJ1-2; a weak D match, TRBD1 (6 bases). Germline CDR1 reads LGHNA; CDR2 reads YNFKEQ. The CDR3 is 15 amino acids. Trimming stripped 2 bases from V and 2 bases from J, with 12 bases between. The CDR3 DNA is TGTGCCAGCAGCCAATCTCGCGGACAGAACTATGGCTACACCTTC. This gives the protein CASSQSRGQNYGYTF.

The V gene is TRBV4-2, the J gene TRBJ1-4, with TRBD1 matching over 7 bases. This CDR3 has 15 residues. Germline V lookup: CDR1 LGHNA, CDR2 YNFKEQ. J gave up 8 bases and V 1 base, and 7 bases lay outside the gene matches. The CDR3 spells CASSQAIGGLEKLFF. CDR3 DNA: TGTGCCAGCAGCCAAGCTATAGGGGGCTTGGAAAAACTGTTTTTT.

V and J are TRBV7-9 and TRBJ1-5, with D unresolved. This CDR3 is built from 14 residues. From germline, CDR1 is SEHNR and CDR2 FQNEAQ (reference sequence). V lost 1 base to trimming and J lost 2 bases, with 6 bases between them. CDR3 sequence reads: CASSLETGNQPQHF. CDR3 DNA: TGTGCCAGCAGCTTAGAAACAGGCAATCAGCCCCAGCATTTT.

This chain connects TRBV18 to TRBJ2-7, with a tentative D call TRBD1 (5 bases). The CDR3 runs 13 residues. Trimming cost V 0 bases and J 4 bases, with 7 bases left between them. Per the germline V gene, CDR1 is KGHSH and CDR2 is LQKENI. The DNA of the CDR3 is TGTGCCAGCTCACCACCGACAGAATACGAGCAGTACTTC. It yields the protein CASSPPTEYEQYF.